These 31 T cell receptor beta chains came from one sample sequenced in a study of cytomegalovirus exposure and HLA in healthy donors. The PCR contained 60 Vbeta and 13 Jbeta primers. Here immunoSEQ multiplex PCR was the method, and the copy in TCRdb shows in-frame clones only, minus some. The repertoire holds 200,000 to 250,000 clones, with around four fifths as singletons. The sequenced material came from PBMCs. The origin of the receptors is a woman between 35 and 50 years old in good health and CMV-seronegative.

The chain employs TRBV2 and TRBJ2-7, with 7 bases aligning to TRBD1. CDR1 is SNHLY, CDR2 FYNNEI, per germline. This CDR3 contains 14 residues. The trim removed 6 bases at V and 3 bases at J, leaving 8 bases unmatched. The CDR3 nucleotides are TGTGCCAGCAGACCGGGACAGATGGACTACGAGCAGTACTTC. Residues: CASRPGQMDYEQYF.

The chain joins TRBV5-4 to TRBJ1-5; D perhaps matches TRBD1 (6 bases). Germline-derived CDR1 and CDR2 are SGHNT and YYREEE (reference sequence). This CDR3 region has 15 residues. The V gene lost 0 bases and the J gene lost 5 bases, with 12 bases spanning the gap. The CDR3 nucleotides read TGTGCCAGCAGCTTGGGTGGGGGCGCCGATCAGCCCCAGCATTTT. Amino acids: CASSLGGGADQPQHF.

The chain is built from TRBV7-2 and TRBJ2-5; 10 nucleotides align to TRBD2. V dropped 0 bases and J dropped 4; count of bases not matched to a gene: 5. CDR1 and CDR2 (germline): SGHTA, FQGNSA. CDR3 length: 16 amino acids. CDR3: CASSLASSGSGETQYF. Here the CDR3 DNA reads TGTGCCAGCAGCTTAGCTTCTAGCGGGAGTGGAGAGACCCAGTACTTC.

The chain joins TRBV19 to TRBJ2-7; TRBD1 aligns across 9 bases. The germline CDR1 and CDR2 sequences are LNHDA and SQIVND (reference sequence). The J segment lost 7 bases and the V segment lost 3 bases, leaving 7 bases of the junction unmatched. The CDR3 length is 14 residues. CDR3 loop: CASSITGTGTEQYF. In DNA, the CDR3 is TGTGCCAGTAGTATCACCGGGACAGGGACTGAGCAGTACTTC.

In its sample, this clone was seen a few times. The chain employs TRBV2 and TRBJ2-1; 12 nucleotides align to TRBD2. Per the germline V gene, CDR1 is SNHLY and CDR2 is FYNNEI. CDR3 length: 17 residues. With 7 bases clipped from V and 7 bases from J, the junction kept 14 bases outside the gene matches. The DNA of the CDR3 is TGTGCCAGCAAGTCGGATCGACTAGCGGGAGCACAGAATGAGCAGTTCTTC. Amino acids: CASKSDRLAGAQNEQFF. The full variable domain, completed using reference TRBV2 and TRBJ2-1, is EPEVTQTPSHQVTQMGQEVILRCVPISNHLYFYWYRQILGQKVEFLVSFYNNEISEKSEIFDDQFSVERPDGSNFTLKIRSTKLEDSAMYFCASKSDRLAGAQNEQFFGPGTRLTVL.

The rearrangement links TRBV9 to TRBJ2-5; tentative D call: TRBD1 (6 bases). The CDR3 spans 15 residues. Trimming left V 0 bases short and J 5 bases short, with 14 bases between. The germline V gene has CDR1 SGDLS and CDR2 YYNGEE. Written as DNA, the CDR3 is TGTGCCAGCAGCGTAGGAACAGGGTTTCGGGAGACCCAGTACTTC. Protein: CASSVGTGFRETQYF.

The chain joins TRBV11-2 to TRBJ1-1, with a possible D match to TRBD1 (5 bases). Germline V gene sequence: CDR1 SGHAT, CDR2 FQNNGV. V was clipped by 1 base and J by 6 bases, with 12 bases between them. The CDR3 consists of 14 residues. CDR3 sequence reads: CASSLGAGKAEAFF. In DNA form, the CDR3 reads TGTGCCAGCAGCTTAGGGGCAGGGAAGGCTGAAGCTTTCTTT.

J is TRBJ2-5 and V is TRBV5-6; 9 positions match TRBD2. Unmatched junction bases numbered 4, after V lost 3 bases and J lost 1 base. The length of the CDR3 is 15 residues. Germline V CDR1 and CDR2: SGHDT, YYEEEE. The CDR3 DNA follows: TGTGCCAGCAGCTCATCGACTAGCGGCCAAGAGACCCAGTACTTC. It is translated as CASSSSTSGQETQYF.

This clone has just a few counts. This rearrangement joins TRBV14 to TRBJ1-2; D uncertain. The V gene's germline CDR1 is SGHDN and CDR2 FVKESK. V shed 1 base and J shed 8 bases, with 11 bases lying between them. The CDR3 has 13 amino acids. The CDR3, as DNA: TGTGCCAGCAGCCAAGTTTGGTCCCGGGGCTACACCTTC. Translation: CASSQVWSRGYTF.

V gene TRBV10-3 combines with J gene TRBJ1-5; D is ambiguous. Germline lookup yields CDR1 ENHRY and CDR2 SYGVKD. The CDR3 has 14 residues. The germline V and J ends were trimmed by 6 bases and 3 bases, with 12 bases remaining between them. The CDR3 nucleotides are TGTGCCATCAGCCCCAGCGGCCCCAATCAGCCCCAGCATTTT. This sequence encodes CAISPSGPNQPQHF.

This clone was observed a handful of times. The gene calls are TRBV4-2 and TRBJ1-4; 8 bases fit TRBD1. Trimming took 1 base from V and 4 from J; bases not matched to a gene: 2. CDR1 and CDR2 from the germline V gene are LGHNA and YNFKEQ. The CDR3 runs 15 residues. The CDR3 DNA reads as TGTGCCAGCAGCCAAGTCGACAGGGGTAATGAAAAACTGTTTTTT. The encoded protein is CASSQVDRGNEKLFF.

The gene calls are TRBV7-9 and TRBJ2-5; 7 positions agree with TRBD1. CDR3 length: 13 residues. V shed 2 bases, J shed 5 bases, and the junction held 2 bases outside the gene matches. CDR1 SEHNR and CDR2 FQNEAQ come from the germline V gene (reference sequence). In DNA, the CDR3 is TGTGCCAGCAGCTTACAGACAGGGGAGACCCAGTACTTC. It codes for CASSLQTGETQYF.

The chain employs TRBV19 and TRBJ1-5; TRBD1 might be the D (6 bases). This CDR3 is built from 14 residues. Looked up from germline, CDR1 is LNHDA and CDR2 is SQIVND (reference sequence). Trimming cost V 1 base and J 5 bases, with 9 bases left between them. CDR3 in amino acids: CASSIGRQDQPQHF. CDR3 in DNA: TGTGCCAGTAGTATAGGACGACAGGATCAGCCCCAGCATTTT.

V is TRBV2 and J is TRBJ2-1, with TRBD2 matching 7 bases. Germline assignment: CDR1 SNHLY and CDR2 FYNNEI. Unmatched junction bases numbered 4, after V lost 4 bases and J lost 4 bases. This CDR3 is 14 amino acids long. For the CDR3, the DNA is TGTGCCAGCAGTGGGACTAGAGGATACAATGAGCAGTTCTTC. Its translation is CASSGTRGYNEQFF.

This clone was detected only once. The chain's CDR3 is CASSIYSSGGRTEAFF. CDR3 coding DNA: TGTGCCAGTAGTATCTACAGTTCAGGGGGGCGGACTGAAGCTTTCTTT. This rearrangement joins TRBV19 to TRBJ1-1, with 7 nucleotides matching TRBD1. Germline trimming cut 3 bases from V and 5 bases from J; bases unmatched to any gene: 12. This CDR3 is built from 16 residues. In germline, CDR1 is LNHDA, CDR2 SQIVND (reference sequence). Combining the CDR3 with reference TRBV19 and TRBJ1-1 gives the whole variable domain DGGITQSPKYLFRKEGQNVTLSCEQNLNHDAMYWYRQDPGQGLRLIYYSQIVNDFQKGDIAEGYSVSREKKESFPLTVTSAQKNPTAFYLCASSIYSSGGRTEAFFGQGTRLTVV.

The chain employs TRBV5-1 and TRBJ2-1; D gene unclear. The CDR3 totals 11 residues. Trimming shortened V by 2 bases and J by 10 bases, and 7 bases separated the two germline ends. CDR1 is SGHRS and CDR2 is YFSETQ in the germline V gene. CDR3 DNA: TGCGCCAGCAGCTTCTCGGTAGAGCAGTTCTTC. Amino acids: CASSFSVEQFF.

This clone was seen more than once but under ten times. The rearrangement links TRBV7-9 to TRBJ2-5; no firm D call. CDR3 length equals 13 residues. V lost 4 bases and J lost 1, with 7 bases in between. Germline-derived CDR1 and CDR2 are SEHNR and FQNEAQ (reference sequence). CDR3 sequence: CASSSKFQETQYF. The CDR3 region has the DNA TGTGCCAGCAGCTCTAAATTCCAAGAGACCCAGTACTTC.

The rearrangement links TRBV7-2 to TRBJ2-7; 12 nucleotides line up with TRBD2. CDR1 is SGHTA and CDR2 is FQGNSA in the germline V gene. The V gene end was trimmed by 5 bases and the J gene end by 5 bases; junction bases not matched to a gene: 16. There are 18 residues in the CDR3. The CDR3 DNA follows: TGTGCCAGCAGCCCCTGGGGGCTAGCGGGAGGGCTAGCCGACGAGCAGTACTTC. Its protein is CASSPWGLAGGLADEQYF.

This clone appeared once. The V call is TRBV27, the J call TRBJ2-7; perhaps TRBD2 as D (5 bases). The CDR3 extends over 15 amino acids. Trimming removed 5 bases at V and 3 bases at J, with 17 bases between. Germline CDR1 reads MNHEY; CDR2 reads SMNVEV (reference sequence). The CDR3: CASSRRSSGVYEQYF. DNA for the CDR3: TGTGCCAGCAGTCGTCGCTCTTCCGGGGTCTACGAGCAGTACTTC.

In the case of this clone: Mismatch with germline at one junction end may stem from a read error. The chain couples TRBV5-1 to TRBJ1-1; D gene unclear. CDR3 length: 13 amino acids. Germline loops: CDR1 SGHRS, CDR2 YFSETQ. In DNA, the CDR3 is TGCGCCAGCGCCGAGGGAATGAACGCTGAAGCTTTCTTT. It translates to CASAEGMNAEAFF.

The chain combines TRBV6-6 with TRBJ1-1; 7 positions match TRBD1. The CDR3 totals 12 residues. Germline lookup yields CDR1 MNHNY and CDR2 SVGAGI (reference sequence). J gave up 11 bases and V 5 bases, and 8 bases lay outside the gene matches. The CDR3, as DNA: TGTGCCAGCAGTGCTCTCGGGACAGCGGCTTTCTTT. This translates into CASSALGTAAFF.

About this clone itself: Other nucleotide sequences in the sample specify the same CDR3. The chain carries TRBV2 and TRBJ1-1, with 9 bases fitting TRBD1. The CDR3 covers 14 residues. Germline CDR1 is SNHLY and CDR2 is FYNNEI. J lost 5 bases, V lost 5 bases, and 6 bases had no gene match. The CDR3 DNA reads as TGTGCCAGCAGTTTACAGGGGGCGCGAACTGAAGCTTTCTTT. Translated, it gives CASSLQGARTEAFF.

J is TRBJ2-7 and V is TRBV10-1; 9 positions match TRBD2. Per germline, CDR1 WNHNN and CDR2 SYGVQD (reference sequence). The V gene end was trimmed by 2 bases and the J gene end by 6 bases; junction bases not matched to a gene: 8. CDR3 length: 15 amino acids. The CDR3 reads CASSERISGRAEQYF. In nucleotides, the CDR3 is TGCGCCAGCAGTGAGAGAATTAGCGGGAGAGCCGAGCAGTACTTC.

The chain joins TRBV5-4 to TRBJ2-1, with a weak D call TRBD2 (6 bases). CDR1 SGHNT and CDR2 YYREEE come from the germline V gene (reference sequence). Trimming took off 3 bases at V and 8 bases at J, with 18 bases between the two ends. The CDR3 extends over 15 amino acids. The CDR3 DNA is TGTGCCAGCAGCTCCCCGGGGGAGAATTTCCATGAGCAGTTCTTC. It is translated as CASSSPGENFHEQFF.

The rearrangement uses TRBV19 and TRBJ1-1, with D possibly matching TRBD1 (5 bases). Trimming removed 6 bases at V and 1 base at J, with 15 bases between. The CDR3 is made up of 15 amino acids. Germline V CDR1 and CDR2: LNHDA, SQIVND (reference sequence). The CDR3 region has the DNA TGTGCCAGTAGGACTTACGGGGGAGGGAACACTGAAGCTTTCTTT. Amino acids: CASRTYGGGNTEAFF.

This rearrangement joins TRBV28 to TRBJ2-5, with a tentative D call TRBD2 (6 bases). The CDR3 consists of 15 residues. The germline V gene encodes CDR1 MDHEN and CDR2 SYDVKM. Trimming took 6 bases from V and 5 from J, leaving 19 bases between them. The CDR3 region has the DNA TGTGCCAGCAGCCGGGGGACCTCTCTGGGGGAGACCCAGTACTTC. It is translated as CASSRGTSLGETQYF.

The rearrangement joins TRBV6-5 to TRBJ2-1; no reliable D call. Trimming shortened V by 0 bases and J by 6 bases, and 9 bases separated the two germline ends. The CDR3 runs 14 residues. Germline V gives CDR1 MNHEY, CDR2 SVGAGI. The CDR3 nucleotides read TGTGCCAGCAGTTACTCCGGCGGTAGCAATGAGCAGTTCTTC. The encoded protein is CASSYSGGSNEQFF.

The genes are TRBV4-1 and TRBJ1-4; 7 bases line up with TRBD1. The germline V gene encodes CDR1 MGHRA and CDR2 YSYEKL. The CDR3 extends over 15 amino acids. V lost 5 bases and J lost 5; bases outside the gene matches: 8. Here the CDR3 DNA reads TGCGCCAGCAGCATTAGGGGCAGGGGGAATGAAAAACTGTTTTTT. Amino acids: CASSIRGRGNEKLFF.

This clone came up once. The rearrangement uses TRBV7-3 and TRBJ1-1; tentatively, D is TRBD1 (6 bases). Deletions cut 5 bases from V and 4 bases from J, with 14 bases between. The germline V gene has CDR1 SGHTA and CDR2 FQGTGA. This CDR3 is built from 14 residues. CDR3 nucleotide sequence: TGTGCCAGCAGCACGCAGGGGATCTTCACTGAAGCTTTCTTT. Protein sequence: CASSTQGIFTEAFF. The full variable domain, rest sourced from reference TRBV7-3 and TRBJ1-1, is GAGVSQTPSNKVTEKGKYVELRCDPISGHTALYWYRQSLGQGPEFLIYFQGTGAADDSGLPNDRFFAVRPEGSVSTLKIQRTERGDSAVYLCASSTQGIFTEAFFGQGTRLTVV.

The rearrangement joins TRBV7-9 to TRBJ2-1; 11 nucleotides match TRBD2. V lost 3 bases to trimming and J lost 9 bases; unmatched junction nucleotides: 10. The CDR3 is made up of 16 amino acids. Germline loops: CDR1 SEHNR, CDR2 FQNEAQ (reference sequence). CDR3 bases: TGTGCCAGCAGCTTCCTGTTGACTAGCGGGATAGGTGAGCAGTTCTTC. It is translated as CASSFLLTSGIGEQFF.

V usage is TRBV27 and J usage is TRBJ1-5, with a possible D match to TRBD1 (6 bases). V lost 2 bases and J lost 5, with 13 bases in between. The V gene's germline CDR1 is MNHEY and CDR2 SMNVEV (reference sequence). The CDR3 contains 15 residues. CDR3 bases: TGTGCCAGCAGTTTAGGGGGCAAGACTTATCAGCCCCAGCATTTT. As protein: CASSLGGKTYQPQHF.